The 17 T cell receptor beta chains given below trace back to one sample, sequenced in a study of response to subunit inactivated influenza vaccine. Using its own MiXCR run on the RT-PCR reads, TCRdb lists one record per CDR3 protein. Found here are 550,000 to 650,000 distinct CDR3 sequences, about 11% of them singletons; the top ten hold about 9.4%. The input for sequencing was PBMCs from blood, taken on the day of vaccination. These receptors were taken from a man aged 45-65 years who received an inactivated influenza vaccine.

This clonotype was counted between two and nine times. CDR3 amino acids: CASSPPAGVDNEQFF. The CDR3 DNA is TGTGCCAGCAGTCCCCCGGCGGGAGTCGACAATGAGCAGTTCTTC. V is TRBV28 and J is TRBJ2-1; 7 bases line up with TRBD2. Germline assignment: CDR1 MDHEN and CDR2 SYDVKM. Trimming cost V 5 bases and J 5 bases; bases outside gene matches: 9. The CDR3 extends over 15 amino acids.

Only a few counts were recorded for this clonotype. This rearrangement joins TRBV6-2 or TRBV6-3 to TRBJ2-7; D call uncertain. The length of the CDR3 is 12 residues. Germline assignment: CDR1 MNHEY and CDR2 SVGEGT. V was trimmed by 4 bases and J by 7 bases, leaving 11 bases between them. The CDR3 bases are TGTGCCAGCAGTTCCCCCTCCGGAGAGCAGTACTTC. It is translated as CASSSPSGEQYF.

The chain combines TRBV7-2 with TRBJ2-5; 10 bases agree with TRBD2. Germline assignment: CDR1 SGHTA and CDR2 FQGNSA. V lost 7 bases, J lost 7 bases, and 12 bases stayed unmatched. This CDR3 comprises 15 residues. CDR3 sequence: CASTPQRGGGRTQYF. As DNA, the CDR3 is TGTGCCAGCACTCCCCAGCGGGGGGGAGGCAGGACCCAGTACTTC.

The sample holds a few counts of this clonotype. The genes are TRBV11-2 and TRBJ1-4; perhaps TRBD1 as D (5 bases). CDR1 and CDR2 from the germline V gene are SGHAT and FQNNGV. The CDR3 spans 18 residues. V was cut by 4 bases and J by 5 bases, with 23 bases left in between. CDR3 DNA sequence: TGTGCCAGCAGCTCCCATTACGGCGGGACGAAGTCGAATGAAAAACTGTTTTTT. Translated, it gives CASSSHYGGTKSNEKLFF. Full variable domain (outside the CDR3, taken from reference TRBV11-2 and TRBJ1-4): EAGVAQSPRYKIIEKRQSVAFWCNPISGHATLYWYQQILGQGPKLLIQFQNNGVVDDSQLPKDRFSAERLKGVDSTLKIQPAKLEDSAVYLCASSSHYGGTKSNEKLFFGSGTQLSVL.

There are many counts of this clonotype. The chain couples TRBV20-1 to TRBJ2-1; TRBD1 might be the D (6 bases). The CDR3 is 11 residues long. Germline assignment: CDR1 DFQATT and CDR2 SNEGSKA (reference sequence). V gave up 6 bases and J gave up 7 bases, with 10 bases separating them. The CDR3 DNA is TGCAGTGCAGCCGGGACAAATGAGCAGTTCTTC. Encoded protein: CSAAGTNEQFF.

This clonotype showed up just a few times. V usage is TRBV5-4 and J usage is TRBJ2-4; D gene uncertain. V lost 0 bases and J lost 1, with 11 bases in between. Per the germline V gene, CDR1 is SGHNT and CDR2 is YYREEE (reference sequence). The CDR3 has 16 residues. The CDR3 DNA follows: TGTGCCAGCAGCTTGGGAGGCAGAGGCGCCAAAAACATTCAGTACTTC. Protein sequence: CASSLGGRGAKNIQYF.

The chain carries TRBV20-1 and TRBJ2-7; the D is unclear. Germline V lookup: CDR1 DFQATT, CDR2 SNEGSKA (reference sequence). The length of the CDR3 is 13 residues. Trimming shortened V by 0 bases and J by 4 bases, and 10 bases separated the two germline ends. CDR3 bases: TGCAGTGCTAGAGATCCAGCGAGGTACGAGCAGTACTTC. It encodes CSARDPARYEQYF.

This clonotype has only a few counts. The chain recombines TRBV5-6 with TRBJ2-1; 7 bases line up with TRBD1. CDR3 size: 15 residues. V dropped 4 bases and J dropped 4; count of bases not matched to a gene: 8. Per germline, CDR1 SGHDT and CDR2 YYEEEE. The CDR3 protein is CASSGGPGQYNEQFF. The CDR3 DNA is TGTGCCAGCAGCGGGGGCCCGGGACAGTACAATGAGCAGTTCTTC.

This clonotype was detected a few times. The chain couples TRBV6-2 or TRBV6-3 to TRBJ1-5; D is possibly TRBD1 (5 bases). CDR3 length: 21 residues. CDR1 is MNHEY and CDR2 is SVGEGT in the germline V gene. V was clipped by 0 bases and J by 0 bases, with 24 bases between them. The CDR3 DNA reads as TGTGCCAGCAGTTACTCGGGGCCCTCACCGGGGGAGTACGGTAGCAATCAGCCCCAGCATTTT. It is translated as CASSYSGPSPGEYGSNQPQHF.

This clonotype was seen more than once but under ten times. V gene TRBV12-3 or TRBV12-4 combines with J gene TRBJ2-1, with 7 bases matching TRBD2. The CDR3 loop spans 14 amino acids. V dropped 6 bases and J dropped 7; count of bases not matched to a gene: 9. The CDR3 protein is CASSSPGLRNEQFF. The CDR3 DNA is TGTGCCAGCAGCTCGCCGGGACTAAGGAATGAGCAGTTCTTC.

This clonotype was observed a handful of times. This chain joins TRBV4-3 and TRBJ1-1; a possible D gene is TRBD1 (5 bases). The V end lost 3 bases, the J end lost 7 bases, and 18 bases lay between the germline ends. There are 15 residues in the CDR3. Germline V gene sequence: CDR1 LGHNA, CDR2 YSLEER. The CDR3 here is CASSHSNGGRGEAFF. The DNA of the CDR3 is TGCGCCAGCAGCCATAGTAACGGGGGACGGGGTGAAGCTTTCTTT.

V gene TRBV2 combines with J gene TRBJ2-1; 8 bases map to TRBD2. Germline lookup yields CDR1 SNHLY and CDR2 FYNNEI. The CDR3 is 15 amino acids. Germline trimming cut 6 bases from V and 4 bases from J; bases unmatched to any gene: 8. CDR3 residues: CASRKGREAYNEQFF. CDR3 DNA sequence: TGTGCCAGCAGGAAAGGGCGGGAGGCGTACAATGAGCAGTTCTTC. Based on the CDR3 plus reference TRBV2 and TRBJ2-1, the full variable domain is EPEVTQTPSHQVTQMGQEVILRCVPISNHLYFYWYRQILGQKVEFLVSFYNNEISEKSEIFDDQFSVERPDGSNFTLKIRSTKLEDSAMYFCASRKGREAYNEQFFGPGTRLTVL.

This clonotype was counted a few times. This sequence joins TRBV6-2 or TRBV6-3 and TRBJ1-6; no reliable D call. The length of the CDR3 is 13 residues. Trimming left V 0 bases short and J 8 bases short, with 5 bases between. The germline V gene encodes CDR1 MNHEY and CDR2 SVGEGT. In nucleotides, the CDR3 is TGTGCCAGCAGTTACTCGATGTATTCACCCCTCCACTTT. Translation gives CASSYSMYSPLHF.

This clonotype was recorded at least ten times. CDR3 region: CASSLGTVYNSPLHF. In DNA, the CDR3 is TGTGCCAGCAGTTTAGGGACAGTCTATAATTCACCCCTCCACTTT. The V call is TRBV12-3 or TRBV12-4, the J call TRBJ1-6, with a tentative D call TRBD1 (6 bases). This CDR3 has 15 residues. V gave up 1 base and J gave up 3 bases, with 7 bases separating them.

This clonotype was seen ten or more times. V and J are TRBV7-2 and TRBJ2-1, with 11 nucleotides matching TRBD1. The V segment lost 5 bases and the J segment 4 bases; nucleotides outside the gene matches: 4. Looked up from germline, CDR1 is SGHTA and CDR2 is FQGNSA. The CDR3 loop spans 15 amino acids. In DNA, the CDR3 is TGTGCCAGCAGCATAGGGGACAGGGGGTACAATGAGCAGTTCTTC. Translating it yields CASSIGDRGYNEQFF.

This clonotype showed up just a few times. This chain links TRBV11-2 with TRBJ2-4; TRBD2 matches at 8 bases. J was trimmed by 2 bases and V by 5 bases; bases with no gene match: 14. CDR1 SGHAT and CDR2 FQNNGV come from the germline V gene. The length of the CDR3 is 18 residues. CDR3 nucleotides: TGTGCCAGCAGCCCTTCCGTTTGGCGGGGGGCCTCCAAAAACATTCAGTACTTC. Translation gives CASSPSVWRGASKNIQYF.

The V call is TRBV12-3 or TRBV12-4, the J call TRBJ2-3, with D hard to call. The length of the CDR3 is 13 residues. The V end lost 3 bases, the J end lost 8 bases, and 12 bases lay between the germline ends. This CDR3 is CASSFQDGRTQYF. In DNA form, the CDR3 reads TGTGCCAGCAGTTTCCAAGATGGACGTACGCAGTATTTT.